A single sample gave rise to the 26 T cell receptor beta chains below, sequenced in a study of CD8 T cells in ankylosing spondylitis. TCRdb re-called the 5' RACE reads with MiXCR, one entry per CDR3 protein. The repertoire includes under 200,000 distinct CDR3 sequences, around a tenth of them detected once, and more than 13% sits in the top ten. The specimen sequenced was blood, either unsorted or a sorted T cell fraction (not recorded which). The source of these receptors is a female donor with ankylosing spondylitis or in good health (not recorded which).

This clonotype came up a few times. The chain joins TRBV7-9 to TRBJ2-4, with TRBD1 identical over 8 bases. This CDR3 is built from 14 residues. The V gene's germline CDR1 is SEHNR and CDR2 FQNEAQ (reference sequence). V gave up 5 bases and J gave up 8 bases; unmatched junction bases: 8. CDR3 residues: CASSNALTGDIQYF. CDR3 coding DNA: TGTGCCAGCAGCAACGCCTTGACAGGGGACATTCAGTACTTC.

This rearrangement joins TRBV5-2 to TRBJ2-3; no check of the table's D call, TRBD2, against the DNA was made. TRBV5-2 is annotated as a pseudogene. The CDR3 extends over 16 amino acids. CDR3 DNA: TGTGCCTACTCCCTCCCTCAGCGGGAGTTTGCAGATACGCAGTATTTT. This encodes CAYSLPQREFADTQYF.

This clonotype turned up a few times. The V call is TRBV12-3 or TRBV12-4, the J call TRBJ2-5, with TRBD1 matching 11 bases. The trim removed 5 bases at V and 3 bases at J, leaving 11 bases unmatched. The CDR3 runs to 17 residues. CDR3 in amino acids: CASSGTGGRFSEETQYF. CDR3 coding DNA: TGTGCCAGCAGTGGGACAGGGGGAAGATTTTCCGAAGAGACCCAGTACTTC.

The V call is TRBV7-9, the J call TRBJ2-1, with a weak D call TRBD2 (6 bases). Germline CDR1 and CDR2: SEHNR and FQNEAQ (reference sequence). This CDR3 has 16 residues. Trimming removed 0 bases from V and 0 bases from J, with 9 bases in between. CDR3 DNA: TGTGCCAGCAGCTTAGCGAACGGGGGCTCCTACAATGAGCAGTTCTTC. Its protein is CASSLANGGSYNEQFF.

The V call is TRBV20-1, the J call TRBJ2-7, with unresolved D. Trimming stripped 1 base from V and 3 bases from J, with 10 bases between. Germline V gene data show CDR1 as DFQATT and CDR2 as SNEGSKA (reference sequence). The CDR3 runs 13 residues. The CDR3 nucleotides are TGCAGTGCTAGAGTTGCGGTCAGCTACGAGCAGTACTTC. It translates to CSARVAVSYEQYF.

This clonotype appeared a few times. The chain combines TRBV2 with TRBJ2-3; 8 bases fit TRBD2. The germline CDR1 and CDR2 sequences are SNHLY and FYNNEI. The CDR3 extends over 15 amino acids. Trimming took 8 bases from V and 0 from J; bases not matched to a gene: 7. CDR3 amino acids: CASGLGLESTDTQYF. In DNA form, the CDR3 reads TGTGCCAGCGGCTTGGGACTAGAGAGCACAGATACGCAGTATTTT.

This clonotype was counted between two and nine times. V and J are TRBV14 and TRBJ2-3; D gene ambiguous. Trimming shortened V by 3 bases and J by 3 bases, and 13 bases separated the two germline ends. This CDR3 spans 15 amino acids. Germline V gene lookup returns CDR1 SGHDN and CDR2 FVKESK. CDR3 protein: CASSQRWGGTDTQYF. The CDR3 nucleotides read TGTGCCAGCAGCCAGAGGTGGGGTGGAACAGATACGCAGTATTTT.

This clonotype was picked up many times. V and J are TRBV4-3 and TRBJ1-3; the D gene is possibly TRBD1 (5 bases). The length of the CDR3 is 15 residues. The germline V gene encodes CDR1 LGHNA and CDR2 YSLEER. Trimming stripped 4 bases from V and 0 bases from J, with 10 bases between. The CDR3 reads CASSRGVSSGNTIYF. The CDR3 region has the DNA TGCGCCAGCAGCCGGGGGGTCTCCTCTGGAAACACCATATATTTT.

V and J are TRBV24-1 and TRBJ1-2; TRBD1 is a possible D gene (5 bases). The germline V gene has CDR1 KGHDR and CDR2 SFDVKD. V was trimmed by 4 bases and J by 5 bases, leaving 16 bases between them. CDR3 length: 15 amino acids. The CDR3 nucleotides are TGTGCCACCAGTGACTCCGACAGCGGAGGGTATGGCTACACCTTC. It translates to CATSDSDSGGYGYTF.

There are a few counts of this clonotype. V usage is TRBV27 and J usage is TRBJ2-4; D not certain. Between the trimmed V and J ends, which lost 6 bases and 1 base, there was a span of 4 bases. The CDR3 is 12 residues long. Germline V gene sequence: CDR1 MNHEY, CDR2 SMNVEV (reference sequence). The CDR3 DNA sequence: TGTGCCAGCAGGGGGGCCAAAAACATTCAGTACTTC. Protein product: CASRGAKNIQYF.

This clonotype was seen a handful of times. The chain recombines TRBV4-3 with TRBJ2-7, with 10 bases that match TRBD2. Germline trimming cut 3 bases from V and 2 bases from J; bases unmatched to any gene: 10. The length of the CDR3 is 17 residues. CDR1 is LGHNA, CDR2 YSLEER, per germline. CDR3 in amino acids: CASSQETGTSVTYEQYF. The CDR3, as DNA: TGCGCCAGCAGCCAGGAAACCGGGACTAGCGTAACCTACGAGCAGTACTTC.

This clonotype was observed a handful of times. This chain connects TRBV7-8 to TRBJ2-7; tentatively, D is TRBD1 (7 bases). The CDR3 consists of 17 residues. The V gene's germline CDR1 is SGHVS and CDR2 FQNEAQ. V gave up 3 bases and J gave up 5 bases, with 23 bases separating them. CDR3 residues: CASSFPSSGGIRHEQYF. The CDR3 bases are TGTGCCAGCAGCTTCCCATCGTCAGGGGGGATACGCCACGAGCAGTACTTC.

This clonotype was counted between two and nine times. As DNA, the CDR3 is TGTGCCAGCAGCCCGCGTGAGGGAAGGGCAGATACGCAGTATTTT. Its translation: CASSPREGRADTQYF. The chain is built from TRBV7-9 and TRBJ2-3, with D maybe TRBD2 (5 bases). V lost 5 bases to trimming and J lost 4 bases, with 16 bases between them. Germline V CDR1 and CDR2: SEHNR, FQNEAQ (reference sequence). The CDR3 is 15 residues long. The full variable domain, rest sourced from reference TRBV7-9 and TRBJ2-3, is DTGVSQNPRHKITKRGQNVTFRCDPISEHNRLYWYRQTLGQGPEFLTYFQNEAQLEKSRLLSDRFSAERPKGSFSTLEIQRTEQGDSAMYLCASSPREGRADTQYFGPGTRLTVL.

This chain uses TRBV9 with TRBJ2-1; the D call may be TRBD1 or TRBD2 (5 bases each). CDR1 and CDR2 from the germline V gene are SGDLS and YYNGEE. V lost 4 bases and J 8 bases, leaving 19 bases between the germline ends. The CDR3 is 15 amino acids. CDR3 loop: CASSQEGNRRDEQFF. DNA of the CDR3: TGTGCCAGCAGCCAAGAGGGGAACAGAAGGGATGAGCAGTTCTTC.

This clonotype was seen only a few times. The rearrangement links TRBV12-5 to TRBJ1-1; 7 bases fit TRBD1. The CDR3 loop spans 11 amino acids. The V gene's germline CDR1 is LGHNT and CDR2 FRNRAP. Germline trimming cut 1 base from V and 12 bases from J; bases unmatched to any gene: 2. CDR3: CASGLGDRTFF. The CDR3 nucleotides are TGTGCTAGTGGTTTGGGGGACAGAACTTTCTTT.

The chain is built from TRBV28 and TRBJ2-5, with a weak D call TRBD1 (5 bases). CDR1 and CDR2 from the germline V gene are MDHEN and SYDVKM. CDR3 length equals 13 residues. Trimming left V 2 bases short and J 9 bases short, with 13 bases between. This CDR3 reads CASSLRYIGAQYF. In DNA, the CDR3 is TGTGCCAGCAGTTTACGGTATATAGGGGCCCAGTACTTC.

The CDR3: CASSSGLANQETQYF. The CDR3 DNA reads as TGTGCCAGCAGTTCTGGGCTAGCGAACCAAGAGACCCAGTACTTC. This chain links TRBV27 with TRBJ2-5; possibly TRBD2 for D (6 bases). The V and J ends lost 4 bases and 0 bases respectively, with 12 bases between them. The CDR3 is 15 residues long. CDR1 MNHEY and CDR2 SMNVEV come from the germline V gene (reference sequence).

This clonotype appeared a few times. V is TRBV7-2 and J is TRBJ2-7; TRBD1 matches at 7 bases. The length of the CDR3 is 16 residues. The V segment lost 4 bases and the J segment 2 bases; nucleotides outside the gene matches: 11. CDR1 and CDR2 (germline): SGHTA, FQGNSA. CDR3: CASSSMGWDRTYEQYF. In DNA form, the CDR3 reads TGTGCCAGCAGCTCAATGGGTTGGGACAGAACCTACGAGCAGTACTTC.

In this sample, this clonotype turned up a few times. This rearrangement joins TRBV20-1 to TRBJ2-1, with 8 bases matching TRBD2. The J segment lost 0 bases and the V segment lost 2 bases, leaving 21 bases of the junction unmatched. The V gene's germline CDR1 is DFQATT and CDR2 SNEGSKA (reference sequence). CDR3 length: 21 residues. The CDR3 coding sequence is TGCAGTGCTAGACAATCCATAGCGGGGAAATTCGGACTAAGCTCCTACAATGAGCAGTTCTTC. This gives the protein CSARQSIAGKFGLSSYNEQFF.

The chain has TRBV13 and TRBJ1-1; weak D call: TRBD1 (6 bases). Trimming left V 5 bases short and J 6 bases short, with 13 bases between. The CDR3 length is 13 residues. Germline assignment: CDR1 PRHDT and CDR2 FYEKMQ (reference sequence). CDR3: CASSDGYRAEAFF. The CDR3 DNA sequence: TGTGCCAGCAGCGACGGATACAGGGCTGAAGCTTTCTTT.

This clonotype was seen a handful of times. The CDR3 region has the DNA TGTGCCAGCAGCTTCGAGGCGGACCATAATTCACCCCTCCACTTT. The encoded protein is CASSFEADHNSPLHF. The genes are TRBV7-6 and TRBJ1-6; D not resolved. V gave up 3 bases and J gave up 5 bases, with 11 bases separating them. The germline CDR1 and CDR2 sequences are SGHVS and FNYEAQ. This CDR3 is 15 amino acids long.

This clonotype was seen at least ten times. The chain has TRBV2 and TRBJ1-5, with D hard to call. In germline, CDR1 is SNHLY, CDR2 FYNNEI. The CDR3 consists of 14 residues. Between the trimmed V and J ends, which lost 6 bases and 7 bases, there was a span of 16 bases. This CDR3 is CASSPVSGGQPQHF. The CDR3, as DNA: TGTGCCAGCAGCCCCGTCTCTGGCGGGCAGCCCCAGCATTTT.

This chain joins TRBV27 and TRBJ2-7; D assignment may be TRBD1 or TRBD2 (7 bases each). The length of the CDR3 is 14 residues. V was cut by 6 bases and J by 1 base, with 13 bases left in between. The germline V gene has CDR1 MNHEY and CDR2 SMNVEV (reference sequence). DNA of the CDR3: TGTGCCAGCAGGACCCAGGGGGGGTCCTACGAGCAGTACTTC. This translates into CASRTQGGSYEQYF.

This clonotype has just a few counts. The CDR3 here is CASSYSAWGEQFF. The DNA for the CDR3 is TGTGCCAGCAGTTACTCTGCGTGGGGTGAGCAGTTCTTC. V and J are TRBV6-5 and TRBJ2-1; D call uncertain. The CDR3 length is 13 residues. V lost 0 bases, J lost 9 bases, and 9 bases lay in between. CDR1 MNHEY and CDR2 SVGAGI come from the germline V gene.

This clonotype was observed a handful of times. The chain recombines TRBV9 with TRBJ2-1, with 9 positions matching TRBD2. The V gene's germline CDR1 is SGDLS and CDR2 YYNGEE. J gave up 7 bases and V 0 bases, and 5 bases lay outside the gene matches. CDR3 length equals 15 residues. The CDR3, as DNA: TGTGCCAGCAGCGTAGACGATAGCGGGAGAAATGAGCAGTTCTTC. Its protein product is CASSVDDSGRNEQFF.

The chain links TRBV5-6 to TRBJ2-7, with D unclear. There are 12 residues in the CDR3. In germline, CDR1 is SGHDT, CDR2 YYEEEE. V was cut by 3 bases and J by 6 bases, with 10 bases left in between. The CDR3 DNA reads as TGTGCCAGCAGCTCGGCTTCAATCGAGCAGTACTTC. Translation: CASSSASIEQYF.